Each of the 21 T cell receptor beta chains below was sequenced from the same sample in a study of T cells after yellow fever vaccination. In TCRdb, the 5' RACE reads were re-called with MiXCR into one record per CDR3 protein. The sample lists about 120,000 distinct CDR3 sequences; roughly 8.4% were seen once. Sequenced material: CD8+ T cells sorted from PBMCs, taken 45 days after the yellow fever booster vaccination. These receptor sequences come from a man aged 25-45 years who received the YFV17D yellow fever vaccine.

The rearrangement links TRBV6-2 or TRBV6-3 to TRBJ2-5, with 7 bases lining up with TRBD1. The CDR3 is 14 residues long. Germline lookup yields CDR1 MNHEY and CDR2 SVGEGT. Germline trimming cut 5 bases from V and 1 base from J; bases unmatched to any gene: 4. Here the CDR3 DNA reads TGTGCCAGCAGTCTTACAGGGGTCCAAGAGACCCAGTACTTC. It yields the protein CASSLTGVQETQYF.

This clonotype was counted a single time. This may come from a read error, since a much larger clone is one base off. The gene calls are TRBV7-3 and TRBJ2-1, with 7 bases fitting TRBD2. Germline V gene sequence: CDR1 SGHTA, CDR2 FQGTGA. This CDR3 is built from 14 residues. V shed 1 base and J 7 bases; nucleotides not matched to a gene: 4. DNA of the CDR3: TGTGCCAGCAGCTTAAGCCCAGCGGGGAATGAGCAGTTCTTC. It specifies CASSLSPAGNEQFF.

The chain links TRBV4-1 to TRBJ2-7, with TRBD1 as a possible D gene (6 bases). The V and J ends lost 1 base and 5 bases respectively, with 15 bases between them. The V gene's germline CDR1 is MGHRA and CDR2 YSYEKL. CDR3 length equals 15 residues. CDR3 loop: CASSQVGTGIHEQYF. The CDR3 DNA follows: TGCGCCAGCAGCCAAGTGGGAACAGGGATCCACGAGCAGTACTTC.

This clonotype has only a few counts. CDR3 sequence (DNA): TGCGCCAGCAGCTTTCGGGACACCAATGAGCAGTTCTTC. It codes for CASSFRDTNEQFF. The chain couples TRBV5-1 to TRBJ2-1; D may be TRBD1 (6 bases). Trimming stripped 2 bases from V and 6 bases from J, with 9 bases between. Germline V gene sequence: CDR1 SGHRS, CDR2 YFSETQ. The CDR3 length is 13 residues.

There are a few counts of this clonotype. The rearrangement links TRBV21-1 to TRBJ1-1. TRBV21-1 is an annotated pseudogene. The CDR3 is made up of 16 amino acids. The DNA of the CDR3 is TGTGCCAGCAGTCCCCCTGTGAGGCGGGAGGGCACTGAAGCTTTCTTT. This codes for CASSPPVRREGTEAFF.

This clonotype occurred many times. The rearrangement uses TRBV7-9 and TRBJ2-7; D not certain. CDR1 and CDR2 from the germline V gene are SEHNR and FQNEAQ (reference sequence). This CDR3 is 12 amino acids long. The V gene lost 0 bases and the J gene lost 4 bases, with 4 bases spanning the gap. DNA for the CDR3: TGTGCCAGCAGCTTAGCGAGGTACGAGCAGTACTTC. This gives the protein CASSLARYEQYF. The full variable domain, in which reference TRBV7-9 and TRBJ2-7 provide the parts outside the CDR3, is DTGVSQNPRHKITKRGQNVTFRCDPISEHNRLYWYRQTLGQGPEFLTYFQNEAQLEKSRLLSDRFSAERPKGSFSTLEIQRTEQGDSAMYLCASSLARYEQYFGPGTRLTVT.

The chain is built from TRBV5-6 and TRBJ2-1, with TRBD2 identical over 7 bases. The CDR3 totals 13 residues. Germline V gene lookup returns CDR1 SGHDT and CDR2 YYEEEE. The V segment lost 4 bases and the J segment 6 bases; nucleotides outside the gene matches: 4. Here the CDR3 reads CASSDSGTNEQFF. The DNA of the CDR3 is TGTGCCAGCAGCGACAGCGGGACCAATGAGCAGTTCTTC.

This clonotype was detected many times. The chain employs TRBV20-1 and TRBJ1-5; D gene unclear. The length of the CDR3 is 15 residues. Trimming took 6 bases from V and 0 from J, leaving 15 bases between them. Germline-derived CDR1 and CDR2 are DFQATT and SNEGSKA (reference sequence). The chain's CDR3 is CSATSTVDSNQPQHF. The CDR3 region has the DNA TGCAGTGCAACATCCACCGTTGATAGCAATCAGCCCCAGCATTTT.

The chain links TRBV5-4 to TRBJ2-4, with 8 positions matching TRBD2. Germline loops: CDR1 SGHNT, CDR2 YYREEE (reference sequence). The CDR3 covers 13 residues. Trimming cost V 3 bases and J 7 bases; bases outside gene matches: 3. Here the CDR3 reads CASSSGGGNIQYF. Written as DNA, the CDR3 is TGTGCCAGCAGCTCGGGGGGGGGGAACATTCAGTACTTC. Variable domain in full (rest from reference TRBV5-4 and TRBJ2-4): ETGVTQSPTHLIKTRGQQVTLRCSSQSGHNTVSWYQQALGQGPQFIFQYYREEENGRGNFPPRFSGLQFPNYSSELNVNALELDDSALYLCASSSGGGNIQYFGAGTRLSVL.

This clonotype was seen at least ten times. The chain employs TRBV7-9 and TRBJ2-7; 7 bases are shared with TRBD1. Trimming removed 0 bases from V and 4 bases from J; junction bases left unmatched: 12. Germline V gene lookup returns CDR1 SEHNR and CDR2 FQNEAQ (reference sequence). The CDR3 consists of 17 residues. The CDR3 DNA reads TGTGCCAGCAGCTTAGCGCAAGGCAGGGGGATACTTTACGAGCAGTACTTC. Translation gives CASSLAQGRGILYEQYF.

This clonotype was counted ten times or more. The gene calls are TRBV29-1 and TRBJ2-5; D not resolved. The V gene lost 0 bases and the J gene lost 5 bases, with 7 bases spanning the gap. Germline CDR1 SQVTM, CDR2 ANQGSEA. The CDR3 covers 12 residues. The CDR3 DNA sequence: TGCAGCGTTGAAGAACAACACGAGACCCAGTACTTC. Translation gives CSVEEQHETQYF. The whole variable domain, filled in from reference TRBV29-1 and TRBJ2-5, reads SAVISQKPSRDICQRGTSLTIQCQVDSQVTMMFWYRQQPGQSLTLIATANQGSEATYESGFVIDKFPISRPNLTFSTLTVSNMSPEDSSIYLCSVEEQHETQYFGPGTRLLVL.

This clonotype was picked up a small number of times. Here the CDR3 reads CASSQAGLAGCLCQETQYF. DNA of the CDR3: TGCGCCAGCAGTCAGGCAGGACTAGCGGGATGCCTTTGCCAAGAGACCCAGTACTTC. The rearrangement joins TRBV23-1 to TRBJ2-5; 12 bases match TRBD2. TRBV23-1 is sorted into the ORF group, with uncertain function. The CDR3 length is 19 residues. With V trimmed by 3 bases and J by 1 base, 12 bases remained unmatched.

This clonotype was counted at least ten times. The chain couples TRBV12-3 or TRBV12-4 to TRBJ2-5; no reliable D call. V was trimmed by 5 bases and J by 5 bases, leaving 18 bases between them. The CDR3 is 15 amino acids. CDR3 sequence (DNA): TGTGCCAGCAGTCTAACCGGGCCTCCAGGCGAGACCCAGTACTTC. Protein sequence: CASSLTGPPGETQYF.

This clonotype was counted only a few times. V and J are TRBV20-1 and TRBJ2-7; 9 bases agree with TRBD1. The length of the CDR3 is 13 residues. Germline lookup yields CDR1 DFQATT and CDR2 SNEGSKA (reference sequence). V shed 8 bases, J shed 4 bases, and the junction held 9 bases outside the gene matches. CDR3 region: CSIPGTGTYEQYF. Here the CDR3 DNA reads TGCAGTATACCCGGGACAGGGACGTACGAGCAGTACTTC.

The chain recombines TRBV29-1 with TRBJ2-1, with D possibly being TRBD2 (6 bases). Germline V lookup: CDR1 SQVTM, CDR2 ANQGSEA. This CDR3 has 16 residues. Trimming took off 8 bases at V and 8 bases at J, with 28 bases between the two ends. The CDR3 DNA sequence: TGCAGCCTCGGGGGAGCCGCTAGCGTAGGTGCAGATGAGCAGTTCTTC. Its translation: CSLGGAASVGADEQFF.

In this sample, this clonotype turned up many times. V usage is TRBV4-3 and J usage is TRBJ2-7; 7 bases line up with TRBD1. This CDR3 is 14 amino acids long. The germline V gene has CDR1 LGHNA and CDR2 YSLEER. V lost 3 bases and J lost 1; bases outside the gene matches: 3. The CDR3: CASSQDRSSYEQYF. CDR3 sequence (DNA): TGCGCCAGCAGCCAGGACAGGTCATCCTACGAGCAGTACTTC.

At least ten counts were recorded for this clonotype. Here the CDR3 reads CSVGEGDYLSTDTQYF. In DNA form, the CDR3 reads TGCAGCGTTGGGGAAGGGGACTACCTATCCACAGATACGCAGTATTTT. The chain combines TRBV29-1 with TRBJ2-3, with TRBD2 identical over 7 bases. The junction had 12 bases not matched to a gene; V was cut back by 4 bases and J by 2 bases. Per germline, CDR1 SQVTM and CDR2 ANQGSEA. The CDR3 contains 16 residues.

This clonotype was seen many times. CDR3 region: CASSATLQGTPYGYTF. The CDR3 bases are TGTGCCAGCAGTGCCACCCTACAGGGAACCCCTTATGGCTACACCTTC. The chain joins TRBV27 to TRBJ1-2; possibly TRBD1 for D (6 bases). Per the germline V gene, CDR1 is MNHEY and CDR2 is SMNVEV (reference sequence). V gave up 5 bases and J gave up 5 bases, with 21 bases separating them. The CDR3 is 16 amino acids.

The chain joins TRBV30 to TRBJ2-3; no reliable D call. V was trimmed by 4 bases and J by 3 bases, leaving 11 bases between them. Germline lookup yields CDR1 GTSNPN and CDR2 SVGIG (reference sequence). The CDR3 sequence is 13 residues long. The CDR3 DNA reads TGTGCCTGGAACCCTACTGGGACAGATACGCAGTATTTT. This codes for CAWNPTGTDTQYF. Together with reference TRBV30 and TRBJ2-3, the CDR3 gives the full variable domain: SQTIHQWPATLVQPVGSPLSLECTVEGTSNPNLYWYRQAAGRGLQLLFYSVGIGQISSEVPQNLSASRPQDRQFILSSKKLLLSDSGFYLCAWNPTGTDTQYFGPGTRLTVL.

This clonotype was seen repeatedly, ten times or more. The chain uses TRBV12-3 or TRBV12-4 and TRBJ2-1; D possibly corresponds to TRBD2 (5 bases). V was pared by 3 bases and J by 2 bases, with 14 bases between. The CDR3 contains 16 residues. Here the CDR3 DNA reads TGTGCCAGCAGTTTCCGGGTAAGCGGCGCCTACAATGAGCAGTTCTTC. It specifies CASSFRVSGAYNEQFF.

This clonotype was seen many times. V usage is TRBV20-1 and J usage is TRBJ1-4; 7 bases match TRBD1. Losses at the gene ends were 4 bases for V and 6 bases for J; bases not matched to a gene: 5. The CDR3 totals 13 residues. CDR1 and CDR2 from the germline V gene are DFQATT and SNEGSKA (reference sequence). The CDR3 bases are TGCAGTGCTACCAGACAGGGTCATGAAAAACTGTTTTTT. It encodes CSATRQGHEKLFF.